The next 18 T cell receptor beta chains were all read from a single sample in a study of OX40 agonist ivuxolimab in advanced cancers. Generated by immunoSEQ multiplex PCR, the TCRdb table keeps only in-frame clones and is missing some. Here the sample spans roughly 100,000 clones, under 95% being singletons. The source material was CD4+ or CD8+ T cells sorted from blood, sampled in a trial of the OX40 agonist ivuxolimab. The receptors derive from an adult with an advanced solid tumor such as melanoma, head and neck, liver or kidney cancer.

The rearrangement links TRBV7-2 to TRBJ2-7; TRBD2 might be the D (6 bases). Trimming left V 3 bases short and J 1 base short, with 13 bases between. The germline gives CDR1 SGHTA, CDR2 FQGNSA. The CDR3 loop spans 15 amino acids. The CDR3 DNA is TGTGCCAGCAGCTTTTCGTCCAGCGGGTCCTACGAGCAGTACTTC. Translating it yields CASSFSSSGSYEQYF. The variable domain in full, completed from reference TRBV7-2 and TRBJ2-7, reads GAGVSQSPSNKVTEKGKDVELRCDPISGHTALYWYRQSLGQGLEFLIYFQGNSAPDKSGLPSDRFSAERTGGSVSTLTIQRTQQEDSAVYLCASSFSSSGSYEQYFGPGTRLTVT.

The chain joins TRBV5-6 to TRBJ1-4; no definite D call. The V and J ends lost 5 bases and 7 bases respectively, with 15 bases between them. This CDR3 region has 14 residues. The germline CDR1 and CDR2 sequences are SGHDT and YYEEEE. The CDR3 coding sequence is TGTGCCAGCAGAAACAGAGCACCAGGTGAAAAACTGTTTTTT. Its translation is CASRNRAPGEKLFF.

The rearrangement uses TRBV5-1 and TRBJ1-1; unclear D gene. The ends were cut back, 2 bases at V and 2 bases at J, with 13 bases in the middle. From germline, CDR1 is SGHRS and CDR2 YFSETQ. The CDR3 totals 15 residues. This CDR3 reads CASSFIGQANTEAFF. In DNA, the CDR3 is TGCGCCAGCAGCTTTATCGGGCAGGCCAACACTGAAGCTTTCTTT.

The V call is TRBV23-1, the J call TRBJ1-2, with unresolved D. TRBV23-1 is an ORF; its function is uncertain. The CDR3 covers 16 residues. The V gene lost 1 base and the J gene lost 3 bases, with 15 bases spanning the gap. The CDR3 sequence is CASSQCPQAGDYGYTF. The CDR3 bases are TGCGCCAGCAGTCAATGCCCCCAAGCCGGGGACTATGGCTACACCTTC.

The chain uses TRBV5-1 and TRBJ2-3; D is unclear. Germline lookup yields CDR1 SGHRS and CDR2 YFSETQ. V was cut by 4 bases and J by 5 bases, with 17 bases left in between. The CDR3 consists of 15 residues. CDR3 sequence (DNA): TGCGCCAGCAGCCCGGCGGTGCGTATGGGAGATACGCAGTATTTT. Encoded protein: CASSPAVRMGDTQYF.

The genes are TRBV30 and TRBJ1-6; D gene ambiguous. V lost 5 bases and J 8 bases, leaving 13 bases between the germline ends. The CDR3 contains 13 residues. Germline CDR1 and CDR2: GTSNPN and SVGIG (reference sequence). CDR3 DNA sequence: TGTGCCTGGCAGTCCTCTAATGATTCACCCCTCCACTTT. As protein: CAWQSSNDSPLHF.

This chain connects TRBV5-1 to TRBJ1-1, with 9 bases aligning to TRBD1. Looked up from germline, CDR1 is SGHRS and CDR2 is YFSETQ. With V trimmed by 4 bases and J by 2 bases, 9 bases remained unmatched. There are 16 residues in the CDR3. The CDR3: CASSPRTGGPNTEAFF. CDR3 DNA: TGCGCCAGCAGCCCACGCACAGGGGGCCCAAACACTGAAGCTTTCTTT.

The CDR3 reads CASSPGQGVNTIYF. The CDR3 DNA reads as TGCGCCAGCAGCCCGGGACAGGGCGTAAACACCATATATTTT. This sequence joins TRBV5-1 and TRBJ1-3; 9 bases agree with TRBD1. CDR1 SGHRS and CDR2 YFSETQ come from the germline V gene. Trimming cost V 4 bases and J 6 bases; bases outside gene matches: 5. CDR3 length: 14 amino acids.

The chain links TRBV5-1 to TRBJ2-5, with TRBD1 identical over 11 bases. The J call may be wrong; the DNA end is better matched by TRBJ2-7. CDR1 is SGHRS, CDR2 YFSETQ, per germline. The CDR3 runs to 16 residues. As DNA, the CDR3 is TGCGCCAGCAGCAGCAAGGGACAGGGGGACCTCTACGAGCAGTACTTC. This codes for CASSSKGQGDLYEQYF.

The chain's CDR3 is CASSLPAGGFTDTQYF. CDR3 bases: TGTGCCAGCAGCTTGCCTGCGGGAGGGTTCACAGATACGCAGTATTTT. The chain recombines TRBV7-3 with TRBJ2-3; 9 bases agree with TRBD2. Germline assignment: CDR1 SGHTA and CDR2 FQGTGA. This CDR3 is 16 amino acids long. J was trimmed by 2 bases and V by 3 bases; bases with no gene match: 6.

The V gene is TRBV7-9, the J gene TRBJ1-2, with TRBD1 matching over 7 bases. This CDR3 spans 15 amino acids. J gave up 5 bases and V 3 bases, and 9 bases lay outside the gene matches. The germline V gene encodes CDR1 SEHNR and CDR2 FQNEAQ (reference sequence). DNA for the CDR3: TGTGCCAGCAGCTTCCTTCACAGGGGATTGTATGGCTACACCTTC. Translated, it gives CASSFLHRGLYGYTF.

V gene TRBV18 combines with J gene TRBJ2-1; maybe TRBD2 (5 bases). CDR1 and CDR2 (germline): KGHSH, LQKENI. This CDR3 has 17 residues. The V and J ends lost 3 bases and 0 bases respectively, with 15 bases between them. The CDR3 sequence: CASSPDSSGYSYNEQFF. In DNA form, the CDR3 reads TGTGCCAGCTCACCTGACTCCAGCGGCTACTCCTACAATGAGCAGTTCTTC.

This chain joins TRBV6-5 and TRBJ1-4; 8 positions agree with TRBD1. The CDR3 runs 16 residues. The germline gives CDR1 MNHEY, CDR2 SVGAGI. The V gene end was trimmed by 2 bases and the J gene end by 4 bases; junction bases not matched to a gene: 6. CDR3 in amino acids: CASSYAGGWNNEKLFF. DNA of the CDR3: TGTGCCAGCAGTTACGCAGGGGGCTGGAATAATGAAAAACTGTTTTTT.

In its sample, this clone was seen a few times. The chain carries TRBV7-9 and TRBJ2-7, with a possible D match to TRBD2 (5 bases). The CDR3 loop spans 14 amino acids. The V gene's germline CDR1 is SEHNR and CDR2 FQNEAQ (reference sequence). V lost 4 bases and J lost 7, with 17 bases in between. CDR3: CASSSDGNFGEQYF. The CDR3 nucleotides are TGTGCCAGCAGCTCGGACGGGAATTTTGGGGAGCAGTACTTC.

Concerning this clone: Different DNA sequences within this sample yield the same CDR3. The chain is built from TRBV11-3 and TRBJ2-7; 8 bases line up with TRBD1. The trim removed 5 bases at V and 0 bases at J, leaving 6 bases unmatched. The CDR3 is made up of 15 amino acids. Germline values: CDR1 SGHNT, CDR2 YENEEA. As DNA, the CDR3 is TGTGCCAGCAGCCCCCGACAGGGGAACTCCTACGAGCAGTACTTC. As protein: CASSPRQGNSYEQYF.

The V call is TRBV30, the J call TRBJ1-3, with D possibly TRBD1 on 5 matching bases. Germline V gene data show CDR1 as GTSNPN and CDR2 as SVGIG (reference sequence). Trimming shortened V by 3 bases and J by 2 bases, and 17 bases separated the two germline ends. This CDR3 spans 16 amino acids. The CDR3 sequence is CAWRQAAGQPGNTIYF. CDR3 in DNA: TGTGCCTGGAGGCAAGCCGCAGGGCAGCCTGGAAACACCATATATTTT.

This sequence joins TRBV9 and TRBJ2-7; either TRBD1 or TRBD2 may fit D (5 bases each). The germline V gene encodes CDR1 SGDLS and CDR2 YYNGEE. This CDR3 has 13 amino acids. Trimming stripped 1 base from V and 10 bases from J, with 15 bases between. CDR3: CASSVNTVGDQYF. The CDR3 DNA is TGTGCCAGCAGCGTAAATACCGTGGGGGATCAGTACTTC. Using reference TRBV9 and TRBJ2-7 for the parts outside the CDR3, the full variable domain is DSGVTQTPKHLITATGQRVTLRCSPRSGDLSVYWYQQSLDQGLQFLIQYYNGEERAKGNILERFSAQQFPDLHSELNLSSLELGDSALYFCASSVNTVGDQYFGPGTRLTVT.

The chain combines TRBV11-2 with TRBJ2-2; 8 positions match TRBD2. There are 16 residues in the CDR3. V trimming: 2 bases; J trimming: 6 bases; junction bases outside the gene matches: 8. The germline V gene encodes CDR1 SGHAT and CDR2 FQNNGV. Here the CDR3 DNA reads TGTGCCAGCAGCTTATTAGGCGGGAGGACGGCCGGGGAGCTGTTTTTT. Translating it yields CASSLLGGRTAGELFF.